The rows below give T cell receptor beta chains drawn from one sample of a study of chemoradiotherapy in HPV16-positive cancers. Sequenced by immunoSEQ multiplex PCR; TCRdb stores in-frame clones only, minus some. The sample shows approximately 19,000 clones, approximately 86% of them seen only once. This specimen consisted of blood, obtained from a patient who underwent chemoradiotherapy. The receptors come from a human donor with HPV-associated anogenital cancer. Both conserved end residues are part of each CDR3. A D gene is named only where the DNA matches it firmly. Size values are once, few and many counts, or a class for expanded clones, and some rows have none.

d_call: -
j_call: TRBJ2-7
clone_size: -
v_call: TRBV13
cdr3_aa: CASTTQRAPREQYF
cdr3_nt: TGTGCCAGCACAACGCAGCGGGCCCCTAGGGAGCAGTACTTC

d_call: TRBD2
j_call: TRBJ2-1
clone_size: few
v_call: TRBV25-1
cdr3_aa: CASSAGGFSNEQFF
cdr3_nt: TGTGCCAGCTCAGCGGGGGGTTTTTCCAATGAGCAGTTCTTC

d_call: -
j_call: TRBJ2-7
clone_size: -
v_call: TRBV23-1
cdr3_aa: CASSLGRTYEQYF
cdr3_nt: TGCGCCAGCAGCCTCGGACGGACCTACGAGCAGTACTTC

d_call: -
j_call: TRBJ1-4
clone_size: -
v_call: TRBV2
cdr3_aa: CASSTPRGGVSEKLFF
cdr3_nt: TGTGCCAGCAGTACCCCGCGAGGGGGGGTATCTGAAAAACTGTTTTTT

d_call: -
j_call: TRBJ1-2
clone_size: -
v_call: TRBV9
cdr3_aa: CASSGGKGGVQGYTF
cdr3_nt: TGTGCCAGCAGCGGTGGAAAAGGGGGGGTCCAAGGCTACACCTTC

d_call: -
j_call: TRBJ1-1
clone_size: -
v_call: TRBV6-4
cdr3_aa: CASSDSSRATEAFF
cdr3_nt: TGTGCCAGCAGTGACTCGAGCAGGGCGACTGAAGCTTTCTTT

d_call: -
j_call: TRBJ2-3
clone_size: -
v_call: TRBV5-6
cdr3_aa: CASSLGQNTDTQYF
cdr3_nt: TGTGCCAGCAGCTTGGGGCAGAACACAGATACGCAGTATTTT

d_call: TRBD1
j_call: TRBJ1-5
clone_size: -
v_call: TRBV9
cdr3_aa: CASSSGGVGNQPQHF
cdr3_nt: TGTGCCAGCAGCTCAGGGGGCGTGGGCAATCAGCCCCAGCATTTT

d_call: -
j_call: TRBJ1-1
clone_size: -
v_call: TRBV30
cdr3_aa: CAWDREPEAFF
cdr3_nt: TGTGCCTGGGACAGAGAGCCTGAAGCTTTCTTT

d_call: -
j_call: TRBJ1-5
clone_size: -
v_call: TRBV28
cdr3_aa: CASSSAFQGENQSQHF
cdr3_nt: TGTGCCAGCAGTTCAGCCTTTCAAGGGGAGAATCAGTCCCAGCATTTT

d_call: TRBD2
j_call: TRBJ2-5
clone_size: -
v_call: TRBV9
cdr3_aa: CASSVRGGYQETQYF
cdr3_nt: TGTGCCAGCAGCGTTAGGGGAGGGTACCAAGAGACCCAGTACTTC

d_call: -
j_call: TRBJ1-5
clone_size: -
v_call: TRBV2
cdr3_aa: CASGGVQPQHF
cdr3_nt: TGTGCCAGCGGGGGGGTTCAGCCCCAGCATTTT

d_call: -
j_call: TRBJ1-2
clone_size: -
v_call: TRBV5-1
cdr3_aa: CASSLDRDSYGYTF
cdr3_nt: TGCGCCAGCAGCTTGGACAGGGATAGCTATGGCTACACCTTC

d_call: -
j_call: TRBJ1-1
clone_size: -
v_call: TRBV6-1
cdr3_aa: CASRVPNREEAFF
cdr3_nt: TGTGCCAGCAGAGTCCCCAACAGAGAGGAAGCTTTCTTT

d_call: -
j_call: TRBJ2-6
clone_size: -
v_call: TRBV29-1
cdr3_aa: CSVYISGANVLTF
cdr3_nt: TGCAGCGTATACATCTCTGGGGCCAACGTCCTGACTTTC

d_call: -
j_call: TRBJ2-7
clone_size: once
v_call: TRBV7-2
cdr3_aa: CASSFTGSYEQYF
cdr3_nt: TGTGCCAGCAGCTTCACTGGATCCTACGAGCAGTACTTC

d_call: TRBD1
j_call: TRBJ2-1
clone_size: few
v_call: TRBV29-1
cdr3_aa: CSVEGTGRSYNEQFF
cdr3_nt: TGCAGCGTAGAAGGGACAGGGCGATCCTACAATGAGCAGTTCTTC

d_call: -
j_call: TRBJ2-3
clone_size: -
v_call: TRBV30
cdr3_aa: CAWSAMSTDTQYF
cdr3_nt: TGTGCCTGGAGTGCCATGAGCACAGATACGCAGTATTTT

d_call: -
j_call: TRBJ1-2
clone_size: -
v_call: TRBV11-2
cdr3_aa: CASSLERILGYTF
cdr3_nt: TGTGCCAGCAGCTTGGAACGGATTCTCGGCTACACCTTC

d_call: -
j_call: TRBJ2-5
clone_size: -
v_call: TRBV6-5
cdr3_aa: CASSSAHQLGGETQYF
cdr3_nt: TGTGCCAGCAGTTCCGCCCACCAACTAGGAGGAGAGACCCAGTACTTC

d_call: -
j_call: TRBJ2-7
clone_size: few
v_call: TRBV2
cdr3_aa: CASRALNYEQYF
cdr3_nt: TGTGCCAGCAGGGCCCTAAACTACGAGCAGTACTTC

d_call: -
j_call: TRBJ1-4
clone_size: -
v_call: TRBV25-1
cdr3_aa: CVSSESPTSEGTEKLFF
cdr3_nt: TGTGTCAGCAGTGAATCCCCTACATCCGAGGGGACTGAAAAACTGTTTTTT

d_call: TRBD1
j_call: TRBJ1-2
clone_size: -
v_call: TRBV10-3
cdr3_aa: CAISETGGNYGYTF
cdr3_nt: TGTGCCATCAGTGAGACAGGGGGCAACTATGGCTACACCTTC

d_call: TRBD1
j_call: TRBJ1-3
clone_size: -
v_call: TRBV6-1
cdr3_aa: CASSEGTGTGGNTIYF
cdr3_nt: TGTGCCAGCAGTGAAGGGACAGGGACCGGGGGAAACACCATATATTTT

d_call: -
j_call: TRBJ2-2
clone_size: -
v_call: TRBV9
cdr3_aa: CASSLRGDTEFGGELFF
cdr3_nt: TGTGCCAGCAGCCTGCGAGGTGATACGGAATTCGGCGGGGAGCTGTTTTTT

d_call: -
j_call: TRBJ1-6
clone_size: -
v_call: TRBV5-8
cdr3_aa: CASSRTGSSYNSPLHF
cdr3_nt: TGTGCCAGCAGCCGGACGGGAAGCTCCTATAATTCACCCCTCCACTTT

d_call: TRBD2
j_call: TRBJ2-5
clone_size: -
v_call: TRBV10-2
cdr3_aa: CASSPGGDAQNF
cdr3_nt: TGCGCCAGCAGTCCGGGAGGGGACGCGCAGAACTTC

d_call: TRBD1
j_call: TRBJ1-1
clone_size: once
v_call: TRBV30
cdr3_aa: CGGDRSYEAFF
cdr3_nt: TGTGGGGGGGACAGGTCCTATGAAGCTTTCTTT

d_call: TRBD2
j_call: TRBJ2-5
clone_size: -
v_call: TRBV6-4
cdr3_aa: CASSARLAGPSGETQYF
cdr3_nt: TGTGCCAGCAGTGCCAGACTAGCGGGACCCTCCGGGGAGACCCAGTACTTC

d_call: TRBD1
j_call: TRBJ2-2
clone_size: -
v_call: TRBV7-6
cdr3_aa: CASRSTGGTGELFF
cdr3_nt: TGTGCCAGCAGATCAACAGGGGGCACCGGGGAGCTGTTTTTT

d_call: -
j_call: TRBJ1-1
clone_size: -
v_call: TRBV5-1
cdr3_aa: CASSPGGEGTEAFF
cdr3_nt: TGCGCCAGCAGCCCGGGGGGCGAGGGCACTGAAGCTTTCTTT

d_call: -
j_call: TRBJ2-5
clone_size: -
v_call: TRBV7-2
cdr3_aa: CVASLWGETQYF
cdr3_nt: TGTGTCGCCAGTCTATGGGGAGAGACCCAGTACTTC

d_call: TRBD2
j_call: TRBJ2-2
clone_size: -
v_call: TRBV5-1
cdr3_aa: CASSFGGGNTGELFF
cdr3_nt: TGCGCCAGCAGCTTTGGCGGGGGGAACACCGGGGAGCTGTTTTTT

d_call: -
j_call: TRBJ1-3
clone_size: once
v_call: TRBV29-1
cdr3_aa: CSVEDPGDTIYF
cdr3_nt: TGCAGCGTTGAAGATCCAGGGGACACCATATATTTT

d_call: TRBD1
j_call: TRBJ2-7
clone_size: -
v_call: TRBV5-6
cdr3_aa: CASSVDRVSHEQYF
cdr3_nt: TGTGCCAGCAGCGTGGACAGGGTCTCCCACGAGCAGTACTTC

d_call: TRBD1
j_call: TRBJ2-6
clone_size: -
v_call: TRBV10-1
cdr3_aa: CASSAGTGTGANVLTF
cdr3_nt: TGCGCCAGCAGTGCCGGGACAGGGACTGGGGCCAACGTCCTGACTTTC

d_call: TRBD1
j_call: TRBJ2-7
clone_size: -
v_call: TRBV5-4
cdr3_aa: CASSGGQGPKQYF
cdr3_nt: TGTGCCAGCAGCGGGGGACAGGGGCCAAAGCAGTACTTC

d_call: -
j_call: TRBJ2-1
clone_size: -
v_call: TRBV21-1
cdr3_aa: CASKVSIGFF
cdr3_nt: TGTGCCAGCAAAGTCTCCATCGGGTTCTTC

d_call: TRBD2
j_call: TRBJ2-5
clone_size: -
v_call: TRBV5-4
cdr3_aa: CASRTSGSGTQYF
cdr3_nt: TGTGCCAGCAGAACTAGCGGTTCGGGGACCCAGTACTTC

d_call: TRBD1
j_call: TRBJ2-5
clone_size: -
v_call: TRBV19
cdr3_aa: CAVGTGGRETQYF
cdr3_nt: TGTGCTGTTGGGACAGGGGGACGAGAGACCCAGTACTTC